The rows below give T cell receptor beta chains drawn from one sample of a study of persistence of HIV-infected CD4 T cells. Profiling relied on immunoSEQ multiplex PCR, and the TCRdb table lists in-frame clones only, not all of them. This table has roughly 48,000 clones, roughly nine tenths appearing once. The antigens of these receptors remain unknown. The sample consisted of CD4+ T cells sorted from PBMCs after approximately 19-hour stimulation, taken from a patient who received antiretroviral therapy. Receptor source: an adult woman with HIV who was CMV-seropositive. Both conserved end residues are part of each CDR3. The order of the fields is D gene, V gene, J gene, CDR3 protein. The D gene is left open where the match is weak.

d_gene: .
v_gene: TRBV18
j_gene: TRBJ1-3
CDR3aa: CASSSSRGFSGNTIYF

d_gene: TRBD1
v_gene: TRBV14
j_gene: TRBJ2-1
CDR3aa: CASSQIRTGSVNEQFF

d_gene: TRBD2
v_gene: TRBV5-1
j_gene: TRBJ2-1
CDR3aa: CASSPLAGGNNEQFF

d_gene: .
v_gene: TRBV18
j_gene: TRBJ2-3
CDR3aa: CASSPPNRVWGDTQYF

d_gene: .
v_gene: TRBV12-5
j_gene: TRBJ1-1
CDR3aa: CASGLVPGLRVFF

d_gene: .
v_gene: TRBV19
j_gene: TRBJ2-6
CDR3aa: CASNNRGPGANVLTF

d_gene: .
v_gene: TRBV20-1
j_gene: TRBJ1-2
CDR3aa: CRAGSQTSYTF

d_gene: .
v_gene: TRBV5-6
j_gene: TRBJ1-4
CDR3aa: CASSLRGVEKLFF

d_gene: .
v_gene: TRBV12-3/TRBV12-4
j_gene: TRBJ1-5
CDR3aa: CASTSGPRQPQHF

d_gene: .
v_gene: TRBV5-1
j_gene: TRBJ2-1
CDR3aa: CASSLPHGGNEQFF

d_gene: TRBD1
v_gene: TRBV12-5
j_gene: TRBJ1-1
CDR3aa: CASGYGTGVRNTEAFF

d_gene: TRBD2
v_gene: TRBV5-1
j_gene: TRBJ2-7
CDR3aa: CASSLDGGAWEQYF

d_gene: TRBD1
v_gene: TRBV7-9
j_gene: TRBJ1-2
CDR3aa: CASSPGQGAYGYTF

d_gene: .
v_gene: TRBV27
j_gene: TRBJ1-2
CDR3aa: CASSLGSPNYGYTF

d_gene: .
v_gene: TRBV20-1
j_gene: TRBJ2-1
CDR3aa: CSASRDKDGEQFF

d_gene: TRBD1
v_gene: TRBV7-2
j_gene: TRBJ1-3
CDR3aa: CASRHTGGSGNTIYF

d_gene: .
v_gene: TRBV5-4
j_gene: TRBJ1-3
CDR3aa: CASSRTAGNTIYF

d_gene: TRBD1
v_gene: TRBV7-2
j_gene: TRBJ1-1
CDR3aa: CASSLVQGATEAFF

d_gene: .
v_gene: TRBV6-5
j_gene: TRBJ1-2
CDR3aa: CASSYSNSNYGYTF

d_gene: .
v_gene: TRBV10-2
j_gene: TRBJ1-1
CDR3aa: CASSAGGTEAFF

d_gene: TRBD1
v_gene: TRBV9
j_gene: TRBJ2-7
CDR3aa: CASSVATGASSYEQYF

d_gene: .
v_gene: TRBV28
j_gene: TRBJ2-1
CDR3aa: CASSPWGLYNEQFF

d_gene: .
v_gene: TRBV12-5
j_gene: TRBJ1-6
CDR3aa: CASARGGNSPLHF

d_gene: .
v_gene: TRBV5-1
j_gene: TRBJ1-2
CDR3aa: CASSLQGYGYTF

d_gene: .
v_gene: TRBV19
j_gene: TRBJ1-3
CDR3aa: CAASRGAGNTIYF